One sample yielded the 31 T cell receptor beta chains listed below, sequenced in a study of PD-L1 blockade in urothelial cancer. Time point of the sample: peripheral blood 6 weeks after treatment start. Profiled with immunoSEQ multiplex PCR; TCRdb holds only in-frame clones, not every one. The sample includes about 43,000 clones, about 83% of them seen just once. The sample in question was PBMCs, obtained around atezolizumab (anti-PD-L1) treatment. The receptors come from a man in his 60s with urothelial cancer.

The V call is TRBV9, the J call TRBJ1-3; D is unclear. Trimming left V 0 bases short and J 2 bases short, with 9 bases between. The germline CDR1 and CDR2 sequences are SGDLS and YYNGEE. This CDR3 contains 15 residues. The CDR3 spells CASSVAAVAGNTIYF. CDR3 nucleotide sequence: TGTGCCAGCAGCGTAGCAGCGGTAGCTGGAAACACCATATATTTT.

This chain joins TRBV15 and TRBJ2-1; tentatively, D is TRBD1 (6 bases). The V end lost 3 bases, the J end lost 8 bases, and 20 bases lay between the germline ends. CDR1 is LNHNV, CDR2 YYDKDF, per germline (reference sequence). The CDR3 loop spans 16 amino acids. The CDR3 DNA sequence: TGTGCCACCAGCAGGGGGCCGACAGGTTACGCGGATGAGCAGTTCTTC. Amino acids: CATSRGPTGYADEQFF. Drawing the rest from reference TRBV15 and TRBJ2-1, the complete variable domain is DAMVIQNPRYQVTQFGKPVTLSCSQTLNHNVMYWYQQKSSQAPKLLFHYYDKDFNNEADTPDNFQSRRPNTSFCFLDIRSPGLGDTAMYLCATSRGPTGYADEQFFGPGTRLTVL.

CDR3 protein: CASSDGGLGNEKLFF. CDR3 sequence (DNA): TGTGCCAGCAGCGACGGGGGATTAGGTAATGAAAAACTGTTTTTT. The chain links TRBV7-9 to TRBJ1-4; tentative D call: TRBD1 (5 bases). This CDR3 is 15 amino acids long. The germline V gene encodes CDR1 SEHNR and CDR2 FQNEAQ (reference sequence). The V end was cut by 5 bases, the J end by 4 bases, with 14 bases between. Combining the CDR3 with reference TRBV7-9 and TRBJ1-4 gives the whole variable domain DTGVSQNPRHKITKRGQNVTFRCDPISEHNRLYWYRQTLGQGPEFLTYFQNEAQLEKSRLLSDRFSAERPKGSFSTLEIQRTEQGDSAMYLCASSDGGLGNEKLFFGSGTQLSVL.

This clone has just a few counts. This chain uses TRBV2 with TRBJ2-4; tentative D call: TRBD2 (5 bases). The CDR3 loop spans 14 amino acids. Trimming shortened V by 4 bases and J by 6 bases, and 13 bases separated the two germline ends. Per germline, CDR1 SNHLY and CDR2 FYNNEI. CDR3 in DNA: TGTGCCAGCAGTGCGGACTTAAAGGGAAACATTCAGTACTTC. Residues: CASSADLKGNIQYF.

The chain combines TRBV5-4 with TRBJ1-1; 8 bases map to TRBD1. The germline V gene encodes CDR1 SGHNT and CDR2 YYREEE (reference sequence). The CDR3 has 16 amino acids. Germline trimming cut 4 bases from V and 2 bases from J; bases unmatched to any gene: 10. Written as DNA, the CDR3 is TGTGCCAGCAGCGGGCGACTAACAGGGGGAAACACTGAAGCTTTCTTT. Translation: CASSGRLTGGNTEAFF.

This clone has just a few counts. J is TRBJ2-3 and V is TRBV5-1; 9 nucleotides agree with TRBD1. The CDR3 is 15 residues long. The V gene's germline CDR1 is SGHRS and CDR2 YFSETQ. V dropped 0 bases and J dropped 3; count of bases not matched to a gene: 2. In nucleotides, the CDR3 is TGCGCCAGCAGCTTGGGACAGGGGGAGACAGATACGCAGTATTTT. It codes for CASSLGQGETDTQYF.

This sequence joins TRBV7-2 and TRBJ2-5; TRBD2 matches 8 bases. The CDR3 runs 14 residues. Germline V CDR1 and CDR2: SGHTA, FQGNSA. After removal of 5 bases from V and 0 bases from J, the junction contained 2 bases not matched to a gene. CDR3 loop: CASSRAGDQETQYF. In nucleotides, the CDR3 is TGTGCCAGCAGCCGAGCGGGGGACCAAGAGACCCAGTACTTC.

This rearrangement joins TRBV15 to TRBJ2-7, with 7 bases matching TRBD2. The CDR3 covers 14 residues. Trimming at V came to 6 bases and at J to 3 bases, leaving 8 bases not matched to a gene. Germline CDR1 reads LNHNV; CDR2 reads YYDKDF (reference sequence). The DNA for the CDR3 is TGTGCCACCAGTCCTGCTAGCGGAAACTACGAGCAGTACTTC. Its translation: CATSPASGNYEQYF.

CDR3 DNA sequence: TGTGCCAGCAGCCCCACCACGGGGGGCTACACCTTC. Protein product: CASSPTTGGYTF. This rearrangement joins TRBV5-4 to TRBJ1-2; D call uncertain. This CDR3 region has 12 residues. V was shortened by 4 bases and J by 8 bases, with 12 bases between the two germline ends. Per the germline V gene, CDR1 is SGHNT and CDR2 is YYREEE (reference sequence).

The chain links TRBV5-1 to TRBJ1-2; D perhaps matches TRBD1 (5 bases). V was trimmed by 7 bases and J by 4 bases, leaving 23 bases between them. Germline V CDR1 and CDR2: SGHRS, YFSETQ. There are 16 residues in the CDR3. The CDR3 region is CASSDPGGKGTYGYTF. The CDR3 coding sequence is TGCGCCAGCTCTGACCCGGGGGGTAAGGGAACCTATGGCTACACCTTC.

The rearrangement links TRBV4-1 to TRBJ1-1, with 7 positions matching TRBD1. This CDR3 is built from 15 residues. The ends lost 0 bases at V and 1 base at J; junction bases unmatched: 2. CDR1 and CDR2 from the germline V gene are MGHRA and YSYEKL. CDR3 bases: TGCGCCAGCAGCCAAGATGAGGGGGCGAACACTGAAGCTTTCTTT. It codes for CASSQDEGANTEAFF.

This chain uses TRBV7-2 with TRBJ1-2, with D possibly being TRBD1 (6 bases). Germline CDR1 is SGHTA and CDR2 is FQGNSA. There are 16 residues in the CDR3. The V gene lost 1 base and the J gene lost 4 bases, with 16 bases spanning the gap. For the CDR3, the DNA is TGTGCCAGCAGCTTAGACCGGGCCAGGGGCTCCTATGGCTACACCTTC. Amino acid sequence: CASSLDRARGSYGYTF.

The chain uses TRBV28 and TRBJ2-3, with 7 bases fitting TRBD2. The CDR3 sequence is 15 residues long. Germline V gene sequence: CDR1 MDHEN, CDR2 SYDVKM. The ends lost 8 bases at V and 4 bases at J; junction bases unmatched: 12. The CDR3 loop reads CASRGDVGFADTQYF. In nucleotides, the CDR3 is TGTGCCAGCCGGGGGGATGTAGGGTTCGCAGATACGCAGTATTTT.

The V and J genes are TRBV28 and TRBJ2-7; TRBD1 is a possible D gene (6 bases). The CDR3 is 17 amino acids. CDR1 is MDHEN, CDR2 SYDVKM, per germline. Trimming took off 7 bases at V and 0 bases at J, with 22 bases between the two ends. In DNA, the CDR3 is TGTGCCAGCATTGGGTCAATAGGGACATCGAGCTCCTACGAGCAGTACTTC. Its protein product is CASIGSIGTSSSYEQYF.

This chain connects TRBV28 to TRBJ2-4; 10 bases are a match to TRBD2. CDR3 length: 17 residues. Germline-derived CDR1 and CDR2 are MDHEN and SYDVKM. The V gene end was trimmed by 2 bases and the J gene end by 0 bases; junction bases not matched to a gene: 4. Here the CDR3 reads CASSLPSGGIAKNIQYF. The CDR3 coding sequence is TGTGCCAGCAGTTTACCTAGCGGGGGTATAGCCAAAAACATTCAGTACTTC.

This chain joins TRBV6-6 and TRBJ1-1; no reliable D call. V was cut by 6 bases and J by 5 bases, with 22 bases left in between. The CDR3 totals 16 residues. Germline V gene sequence: CDR1 MNHNY, CDR2 SVGAGI (reference sequence). The CDR3 DNA reads TGTGCCAGCAGCCCCGGGGTTAACACGCAGGAGACTGAAGCTTTCTTT. Translation gives CASSPGVNTQETEAFF.

V and J are TRBV28 and TRBJ1-6; 7 bases match TRBD1. Germline CDR1 and CDR2: MDHEN and SYDVKM. The CDR3 consists of 15 residues. Trimming removed 2 bases from V and 6 bases from J; junction bases left unmatched: 4. This CDR3 reads CASSLDGTANSPLHF. In DNA, the CDR3 is TGTGCCAGCAGTTTAGACGGGACAGCTAATTCACCCCTCCACTTT.

This clone has only one observation. The chain uses TRBV5-6 and TRBJ2-4; D is possibly TRBD1 (5 bases). Germline CDR1 and CDR2: SGHDT and YYEEEE. The germline V and J ends were trimmed by 4 bases and 0 bases, with 11 bases remaining between them. This CDR3 has 15 residues. For the CDR3, the DNA is TGTGCCAGCAGCCGACAGTCTCTAGCCAAAAACATTCAGTACTTC. This translates into CASSRQSLAKNIQYF.

The genes are TRBV6-6 and TRBJ2-3, with a weak D call TRBD2 (6 bases). With 5 bases removed from V and 6 bases from J, the gap between germline ends came to 12 bases. The CDR3 is made up of 13 amino acids. Germline CDR1 and CDR2: MNHNY and SVGAGI (reference sequence). This chain's CDR3 is CASSAGSLDTQYF. As DNA, the CDR3 is TGTGCCAGCAGTGCCGGGAGCCTCGATACGCAGTATTTT.

The table lists this clone with a few counts. This rearrangement joins TRBV2 to TRBJ2-7; the D is unclear. The V end lost 3 bases, the J end lost 3 bases, and 3 bases lay between the germline ends. The length of the CDR3 is 11 residues. Germline V gives CDR1 SNHLY, CDR2 FYNNEI. CDR3: CASSDIYEQYF. CDR3 in DNA: TGTGCCAGCAGTGATATCTACGAGCAGTACTTC.

The chain carries TRBV11-2 and TRBJ1-5, with a possible D match to TRBD1 (5 bases). The CDR3 consists of 17 residues. Germline loops: CDR1 SGHAT, CDR2 FQNNGV. The V and J ends lost 0 bases and 1 base respectively, with 13 bases between them. The CDR3 DNA follows: TGTGCCAGCAGCTTAGATGTCGGGGCGGGGAGCAATCAGCCCCAGCATTTT. It is translated as CASSLDVGAGSNQPQHF.

V usage is TRBV7-2 and J usage is TRBJ2-5; D remains unclear. The V and J ends lost 4 bases and 6 bases respectively, with 15 bases between them. CDR3 length equals 14 residues. The germline V gene has CDR1 SGHTA and CDR2 FQGNSA. CDR3 loop: CASSSGPKGKTQYF. CDR3 sequence (DNA): TGTGCCAGCAGCTCGGGTCCTAAAGGAAAGACCCAGTACTTC.

This clone was recorded once. The chain joins TRBV7-2 to TRBJ2-1; 9 bases are a match to TRBD1. This CDR3 spans 16 amino acids. Trimming cost V 1 base and J 8 bases; bases outside gene matches: 9. Germline V gene sequence: CDR1 SGHTA, CDR2 FQGNSA. This CDR3 is CASSLGPGTGLHEQFF. CDR3 sequence (DNA): TGTGCCAGCAGCTTAGGCCCCGGGACAGGGCTCCATGAGCAGTTCTTC. Based on the CDR3 plus reference TRBV7-2 and TRBJ2-1, the full variable domain is GAGVSQSPSNKVTEKGKDVELRCDPISGHTALYWYRQSLGQGLEFLIYFQGNSAPDKSGLPSDRFSAERTGGSVSTLTIQRTQQEDSAVYLCASSLGPGTGLHEQFFGPGTRLTVL.

The CDR3 sequence is CASSPPGQGAYNEQFF. DNA of the CDR3: TGTGCCAGCTCACCACCGGGACAGGGGGCTTACAATGAGCAGTTCTTC. V gene TRBV18 combines with J gene TRBJ2-1, with 12 bases identical to TRBD1. The ends lost 0 bases at V and 4 bases at J; junction bases unmatched: 1. Germline-derived CDR1 and CDR2 are KGHSH and LQKENI. The CDR3 loop spans 16 amino acids.

The V and J genes are TRBV9 and TRBJ1-1; D is uncertain. This CDR3 contains 12 residues. V was cut by 0 bases and J by 7 bases, with 7 bases left in between. The germline CDR1 and CDR2 sequences are SGDLS and YYNGEE. The CDR3 region is CASSVDRGEAFF. CDR3 in DNA: TGTGCCAGCAGCGTAGACCGGGGTGAAGCTTTCTTT.

This clone was seen only a few times. V is TRBV28 and J is TRBJ2-7; TRBD2 matches at 10 bases. This CDR3 comprises 16 residues. The germline V gene encodes CDR1 MDHEN and CDR2 SYDVKM. V shed 1 base, J shed 3 bases, and the junction held 6 bases outside the gene matches. The CDR3 nucleotides read TGTGCCAGCAGTTTATACACTAGCGGGGCAAACTACGAGCAGTACTTC. Translating it yields CASSLYTSGANYEQYF. Complete variable domain (other parts from reference TRBV28 and TRBJ2-7): DVKVTQSSRYLVKRTGEKVFLECVQDMDHENMFWYRQDPGLGLRLIYFSYDVKMKEKGDIPEGYSVSREKKERFSLILESASTNQTSMYLCASSLYTSGANYEQYFGPGTRLTVT.

The V gene is TRBV6-1, the J gene TRBJ1-2; 8 nucleotides agree with TRBD1. The junction had 8 bases not matched to a gene; V was cut back by 9 bases and J by 2 bases. CDR3 length: 14 residues. Looked up from germline, CDR1 is MNHNS and CDR2 is SASEGT. The CDR3 DNA follows: TGTGCCAGTGAGGGTTCAGGGGGCAACTATGGCTACACCTTC. Translating it yields CASEGSGGNYGYTF.

V gene TRBV6-5 combines with J gene TRBJ2-3; D remains ambiguous. The CDR3 has 13 amino acids. Germline CDR1 reads MNHEY; CDR2 reads SVGAGI. The germline V and J ends were trimmed by 0 bases and 5 bases, with 6 bases remaining between them. The CDR3 nucleotides read TGTGCCAGCAGTTACTCTAGTAAAGATACGCAGTATTTT. It is translated as CASSYSSKDTQYF.

This clone was seen a handful of times. The rearrangement uses TRBV19 and TRBJ2-5; 8 nucleotides agree with TRBD1. V lost 6 bases and J lost 2; bases outside the gene matches: 11. Per germline, CDR1 LNHDA and CDR2 SQIVND (reference sequence). The CDR3 extends over 16 amino acids. The CDR3 region is CASRRRGGTGQETQYF. The CDR3 DNA follows: TGTGCCAGTAGACGGCGGGGCGGGACAGGACAAGAGACCCAGTACTTC.

The gene calls are TRBV5-4 and TRBJ2-5; 7 nucleotides align to TRBD2. The CDR3 is made up of 16 amino acids. Per germline, CDR1 SGHNT and CDR2 YYREEE (reference sequence). V lost 7 bases and J lost 2; bases outside the gene matches: 14. CDR3 sequence (DNA): TGTGCCAGCCACCCTGGGGGGGAGGCCGCACAAGAGACCCAGTACTTC. As protein: CASHPGGEAAQETQYF.

The chain couples TRBV5-1 to TRBJ2-7; 10 positions agree with TRBD1. There are 16 residues in the CDR3. Trimming took 5 bases from V and 3 from J; bases not matched to a gene: 11. CDR1 is SGHRS, CDR2 YFSETQ, per germline. CDR3 residues: CASSFFPGTGDYEQYF. CDR3 sequence (DNA): TGCGCCAGCAGTTTTTTTCCCGGGACAGGGGACTACGAGCAGTACTTC.